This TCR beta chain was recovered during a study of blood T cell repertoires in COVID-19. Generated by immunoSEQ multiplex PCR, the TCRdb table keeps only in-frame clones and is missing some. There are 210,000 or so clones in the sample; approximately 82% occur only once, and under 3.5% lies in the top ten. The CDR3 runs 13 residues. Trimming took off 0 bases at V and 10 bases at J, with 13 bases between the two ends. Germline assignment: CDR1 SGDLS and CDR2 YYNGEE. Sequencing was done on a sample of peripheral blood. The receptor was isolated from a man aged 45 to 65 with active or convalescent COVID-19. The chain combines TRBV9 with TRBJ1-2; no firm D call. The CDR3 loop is CASSVEGAGPYTF. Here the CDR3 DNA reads TGTGCCAGCAGCGTAGAGGGCGCGGGCCCCTACACCTTC.